This T cell receptor (beta chain) was recorded in a study of T cell responses to AZD1222 COVID-19 vaccine. Findings of the study overall: In the spike-specific TCR repertoire, nearly half reportedly target unmutated variant regions. Only a handful of AZD1222 recipients, several in all, had baseline seropositivity. White British donors predominated, females outnumbered males, and clonal diversity was possibly underestimated.

TCRdb's copy holds only in-frame clones and misses some; the assay was immunoSEQ multiplex PCR. Of 90,000 to 130,000 clones in the sample, about 80% were seen once. V gave up 5 bases and J gave up 4 bases, with 16 bases separating them. Germline lookup yields CDR1 SGHTS and CDR2 YDEGEE. The CDR3 extends over 15 amino acids. A note on this clone: The target antigen is unknown.

Sequencing was performed on peripheral blood, taken on day 0 of AZD1222 vaccination. The chain employs TRBV5-8 and TRBJ2-1; D unresolved. This TCR derives from an adult in good health. The CDR3 loop is CASRLPGLYYNEQFF. The CDR3 bases are TGTGCCAGCAGGCTTCCGGGCCTCTATTACAATGAGCAGTTCTTC.